The subject of this entry is one T cell receptor (beta chain). Germline V gene data show CDR1 as LGHNA and CDR2 as YSLEER. The V end was cut by 3 bases, the J end by 1 base, with 10 bases between. This CDR3 is 15 amino acids long. Enrolment of Seattle patients took place during active infection, and they were followed longitudinally. The entry originates in a study of blood T cell repertoires in COVID-19. On the study more broadly: Nucleic acid was either cDNA or gDNA, and it came from T cells, B-cell-depleted T cells, or PBMCs.

Repertoires were generated with immunoSEQ multiplex PCR, while TCRdb's copy carries only in-frame clones and drops some. The sample holds over 150,000 clones; roughly 79% are singletons and the top ten take approximately 12%. The clonotype comes from a woman older than 75 with COVID-19, enrolled during active disease. Sequenced input: peripheral blood. The chain is built from TRBV4-3 and TRBJ1-5; D gene unclear. The CDR3, as DNA: TGCGCCAGCAGCCATCGGGTCGGGAGCAATCAGCCCCAGCATTTT. Residues: CASSHRVGSNQPQHF.